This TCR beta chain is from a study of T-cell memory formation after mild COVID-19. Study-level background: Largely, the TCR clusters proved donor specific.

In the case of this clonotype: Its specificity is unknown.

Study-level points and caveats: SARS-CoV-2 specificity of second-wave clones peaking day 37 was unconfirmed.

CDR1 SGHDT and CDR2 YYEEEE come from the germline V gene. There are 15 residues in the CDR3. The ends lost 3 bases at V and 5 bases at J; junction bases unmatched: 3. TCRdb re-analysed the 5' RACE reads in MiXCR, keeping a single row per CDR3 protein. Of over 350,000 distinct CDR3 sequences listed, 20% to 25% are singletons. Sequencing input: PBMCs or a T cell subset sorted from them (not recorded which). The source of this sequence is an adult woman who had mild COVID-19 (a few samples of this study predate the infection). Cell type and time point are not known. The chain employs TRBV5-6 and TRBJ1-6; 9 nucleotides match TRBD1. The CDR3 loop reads CASSSGQGDNSPLHF. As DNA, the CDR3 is TGTGCCAGCAGCTCGGGACAGGGAGATAATTCACCCCTCCACTTT.